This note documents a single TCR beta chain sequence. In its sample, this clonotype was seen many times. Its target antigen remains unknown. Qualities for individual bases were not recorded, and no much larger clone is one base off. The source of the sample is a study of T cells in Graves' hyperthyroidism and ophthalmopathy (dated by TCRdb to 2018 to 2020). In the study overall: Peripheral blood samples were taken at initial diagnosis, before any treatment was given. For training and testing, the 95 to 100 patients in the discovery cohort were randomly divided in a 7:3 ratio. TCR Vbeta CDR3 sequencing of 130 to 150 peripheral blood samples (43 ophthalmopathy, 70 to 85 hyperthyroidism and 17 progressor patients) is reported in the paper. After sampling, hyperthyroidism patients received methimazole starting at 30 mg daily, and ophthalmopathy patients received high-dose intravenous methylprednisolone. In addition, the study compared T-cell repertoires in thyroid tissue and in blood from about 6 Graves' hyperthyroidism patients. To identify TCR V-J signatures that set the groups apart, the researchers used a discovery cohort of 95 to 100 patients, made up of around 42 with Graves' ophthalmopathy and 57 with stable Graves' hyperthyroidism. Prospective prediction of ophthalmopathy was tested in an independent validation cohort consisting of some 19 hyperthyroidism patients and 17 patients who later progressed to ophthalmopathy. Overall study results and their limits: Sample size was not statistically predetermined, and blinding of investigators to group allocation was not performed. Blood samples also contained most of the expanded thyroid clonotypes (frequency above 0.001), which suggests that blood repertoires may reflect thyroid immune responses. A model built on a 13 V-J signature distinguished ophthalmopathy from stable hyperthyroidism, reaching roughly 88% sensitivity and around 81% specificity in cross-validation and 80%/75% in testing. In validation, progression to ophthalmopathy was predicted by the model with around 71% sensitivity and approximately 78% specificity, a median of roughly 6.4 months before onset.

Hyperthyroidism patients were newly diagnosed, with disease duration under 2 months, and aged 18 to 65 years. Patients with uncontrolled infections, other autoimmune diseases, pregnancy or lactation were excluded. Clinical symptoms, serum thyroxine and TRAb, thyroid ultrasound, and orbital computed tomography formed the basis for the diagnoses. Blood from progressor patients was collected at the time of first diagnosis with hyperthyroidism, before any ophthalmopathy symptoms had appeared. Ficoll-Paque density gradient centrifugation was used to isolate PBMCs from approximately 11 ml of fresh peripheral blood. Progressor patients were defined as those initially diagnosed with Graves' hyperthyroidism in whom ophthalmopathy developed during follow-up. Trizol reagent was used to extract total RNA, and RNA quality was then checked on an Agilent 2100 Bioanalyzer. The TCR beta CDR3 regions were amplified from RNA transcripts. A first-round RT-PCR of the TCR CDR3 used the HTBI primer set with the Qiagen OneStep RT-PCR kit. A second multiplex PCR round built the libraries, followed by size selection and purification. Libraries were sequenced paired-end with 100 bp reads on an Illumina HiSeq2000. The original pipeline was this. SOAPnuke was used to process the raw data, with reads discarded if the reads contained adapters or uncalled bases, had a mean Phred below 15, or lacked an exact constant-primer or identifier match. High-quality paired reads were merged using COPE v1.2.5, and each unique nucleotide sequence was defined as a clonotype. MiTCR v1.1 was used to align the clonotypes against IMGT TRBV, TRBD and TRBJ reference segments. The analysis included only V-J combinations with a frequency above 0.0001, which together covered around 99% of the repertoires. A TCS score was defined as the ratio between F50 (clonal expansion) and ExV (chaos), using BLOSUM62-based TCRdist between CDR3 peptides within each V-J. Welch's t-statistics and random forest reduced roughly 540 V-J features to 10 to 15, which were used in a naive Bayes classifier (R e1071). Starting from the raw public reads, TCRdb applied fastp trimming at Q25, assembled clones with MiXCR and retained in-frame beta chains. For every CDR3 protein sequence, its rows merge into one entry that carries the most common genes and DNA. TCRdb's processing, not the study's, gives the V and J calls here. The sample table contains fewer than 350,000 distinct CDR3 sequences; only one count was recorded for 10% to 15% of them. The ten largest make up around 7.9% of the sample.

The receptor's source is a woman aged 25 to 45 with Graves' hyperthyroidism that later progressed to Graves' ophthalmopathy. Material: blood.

The nucleotide sequence reads as follows: TGTGCCAGCAGTCGGGACTCGGGAACCTACGAGCAGTACTTC. Translation gives CASSRDSGTYEQYF. This chain joins TRBV28 to TRBJ2-7; a tentative D match to TRBD2 spans 6 bases. From the germline V gene, CDR1 is MDHEN and CDR2 is SYDVKM. V lost 5 bases and J lost 2 bases; the stretch between them is 13 bases long. The CDR3 runs 14 amino acids, cysteine and phenylalanine included. Of the read, only the CDR3 DNA is kept; its 42 bases are in frame from base 1.